One sample yielded the 25 T cell receptor beta chains listed below, sequenced in a study of Graves' ophthalmopathy and Graves' hyperthyroidism. The TCR beta CDR3 regions underwent amplification from RNA transcripts. The authors performed first-round RT-PCR with HTBI primers and then a second-round multiplex PCR. TCRdb re-called the multiplex PCR reads with MiXCR, one entry per CDR3 protein. The sample consists of some 1.1 million distinct CDR3 sequences, about two fifths of them appearing once. Sequenced material: peripheral blood or thyroid tissue (not recorded which). Source of these receptors: an adult man with Graves' hyperthyroidism.

The chain links TRBV20-1 to TRBJ1-6; D unresolved. V was cut by 4 bases and J by 6 bases, with 10 bases left in between. The CDR3 sequence is 13 residues long. Germline V gene lookup returns CDR1 DFQATT and CDR2 SNEGSKA (reference sequence). CDR3 region: CSATSNSNSPLHF. The CDR3 DNA sequence: TGCAGTGCTACCTCAAATTCTAATTCACCCCTCCACTTT.

This clonotype was observed a handful of times. V is TRBV25-1 and J is TRBJ1-3; D unresolved. Germline assignment: CDR1 MGHDK and CDR2 SYGVNS. The V end lost 4 bases, the J end lost 0 bases, and 13 bases lay between the germline ends. The CDR3 loop spans 16 amino acids. The CDR3 nucleotides read TGTGCCAGCAGTGGTTCCCCATTGAGCTCTGGAAACACCATATATTTT. Residues: CASSGSPLSSGNTIYF.

This clonotype was observed a handful of times. The CDR3 nucleotides read TGTGCCAGCAGCTTAAACAGGGGGCCCTACTACGAGCAGTACTTC. This translates into CASSLNRGPYYEQYF. The chain recombines TRBV7-2 with TRBJ2-7, with 9 nucleotides matching TRBD1. The CDR3 spans 15 residues. V trimming: 2 bases; J trimming: 3 bases; junction bases outside the gene matches: 5. From germline, CDR1 is SGHTA and CDR2 FQGNSA.

This clonotype was seen only once. A much larger clone sits a single nucleotide away, making a read error possible. Without the conserved terminal phenylalanine or tryptophan, this CDR3 likely stems from a read error. The V gene is TRBV7-9, the J gene TRBJ2-5; TRBD1 matches 8 bases. V shed 6 bases and J 1 base; nucleotides not matched to a gene: 7. Germline CDR1 is SEHNR and CDR2 is FQNEAQ (reference sequence). The CDR3 is made up of 15 amino acids. The CDR3 loop reads CASSWRTGIQETQYL. The DNA for the CDR3 is TGTGCCAGCAGTTGGAGGACAGGGATCCAAGAGACCCAGTACCTC.

This clonotype turned up a few times. The genes are TRBV4-3 and TRBJ2-7; D uncertain. Trimming cost V 0 bases and J 3 bases, with 21 bases left between them. CDR1 LGHNA and CDR2 YSLEER come from the germline V gene. CDR3 length: 18 amino acids. The CDR3 nucleotides read TGCGCCAGCAGCCAAGACTACGACGAAGCCTTGCGGAACTACGAGCAGTACTTC. Its translation is CASSQDYDEALRNYEQYF.

This clonotype was counted ten times or more. The V call is TRBV10-3, the J call TRBJ2-7; the D gene could be TRBD1 or TRBD2 (6 bases each). In germline, CDR1 is ENHRY, CDR2 SYGVKD. The CDR3 has 13 residues. V was clipped by 10 bases and J by 4 bases, with 17 bases between them. CDR3 in amino acids: CATGGQGSYEQYF. The CDR3, as DNA: TGTGCCACCGGAGGGCAGGGGTCTTACGAGCAGTACTTC.

Note on this clonotype: Since a much larger clone is just one base distant, this may be a read error. The rearrangement uses TRBV5-1 and TRBJ2-7; 8 bases are shared with TRBD1. This CDR3 is built from 15 residues. Germline V gives CDR1 SGHRS, CDR2 YFSETQ. In DNA form, the CDR3 reads TGCGCCAGCAGCTGGGGACAGGTGAAGTCCTACGAGCAGTGCTTC. Its translation is CASSWGQVKSYEQCF.

This clonotype was detected many times. The chain is built from TRBV20-1 and TRBJ1-5, with D possibly matching TRBD1 (5 bases). The length of the CDR3 is 13 residues. The ends were cut back, 3 bases at V and 9 bases at J, with 15 bases in the middle. The germline V gene has CDR1 DFQATT and CDR2 SNEGSKA (reference sequence). This CDR3 is CSASFRVLGPQHF. In nucleotides, the CDR3 is TGCAGTGCTAGTTTCAGGGTCCTCGGGCCCCAGCATTTT.

This clonotype was detected many times. This chain links TRBV6-5 with TRBJ1-1, with TRBD1 as a possible D gene (6 bases). Germline assignment: CDR1 MNHEY and CDR2 SVGAGI. The CDR3 sequence is 12 residues long. V was cut by 6 bases and J by 7 bases, with 12 bases left in between. CDR3 nucleotide sequence: TGTGCCAGCAGGAGCAGGGGAGATGAAGCTTTCTTT. Amino acid sequence: CASRSRGDEAFF.

This clonotype has just a few counts. The chain joins TRBV12-3 or TRBV12-4 to TRBJ1-2; D not certain. Trimming left V 1 base short and J 2 bases short, with 11 bases between. The CDR3 is made up of 15 amino acids. The CDR3 protein is CASSLGGKGNYGYTF. The CDR3 coding sequence is TGTGCCAGCAGTTTAGGGGGAAAGGGAAACTATGGCTACACCTTC.

Concerning this clonotype itself: It may be a read error: a sequence one base away is much more abundant. V gene TRBV7-2 combines with J gene TRBJ2-7, with 9 bases identical to TRBD2. This CDR3 contains 17 residues. V lost 2 bases, J lost 7 bases, and 15 bases stayed unmatched. CDR1 SGHTA and CDR2 FQGNSA come from the germline V gene. For the CDR3, the DNA is TGTGCCAGCAGCTTAATGGGACTAGCCCTCTCCCTTGGGGAGCAGTACTTC. It is translated as CASSLMGLALSLGEQYF.

The genes are TRBV15 and TRBJ1-2; 7 bases are shared with TRBD1. Germline V lookup: CDR1 LNHNV, CDR2 YYDKDF (reference sequence). V lost 3 bases, J lost 2 bases, and 9 bases stayed unmatched. CDR3 length: 16 residues. The CDR3 reads CATSSAKGGPNYGYTF. The CDR3 DNA follows: TGTGCCACCAGCAGCGCGAAAGGGGGCCCGAACTATGGCTACACCTTC.

The chain couples TRBV20-1 to TRBJ2-5, with 7 positions matching TRBD2. Trimming removed 6 bases from V and 3 bases from J; junction bases left unmatched: 13. The CDR3 contains 15 residues. Germline V gene lookup returns CDR1 DFQATT and CDR2 SNEGSKA (reference sequence). For the CDR3, the DNA is TGCAGTGCCGGCCCCCCGTCAGGGAGGGAAGAGACCCAGTACTTC. This encodes CSAGPPSGREETQYF.

In regard to this clonotype: Since a far larger clone is one base different, this is likely a read error. The CDR3 end shows no conserved phenylalanine or tryptophan, and so a read error is likely. This chain connects TRBV12-3 or TRBV12-4 to TRBJ2-5, with D tentatively TRBD1 (6 bases). CDR3 size: 13 residues. V was shortened by 9 bases and J by 1 base, with 12 bases between the two germline ends. The chain's CDR3 is CASRGQLQETQYS. The CDR3 bases are TGTGCCAGTCGGGGACAACTCCAAGAGACCCAGTACTCC.

V gene TRBV25-1 combines with J gene TRBJ2-7; 7 bases align to TRBD2. Germline trimming cut 1 base from V and 4 bases from J; bases unmatched to any gene: 10. Germline lookup yields CDR1 MGHDK and CDR2 SYGVNS. CDR3 length: 16 amino acids. The CDR3 DNA is TGTGCCAGCAGTGAATTCCCTGGGGGGGAGGGTTACGAGCAGTACTTC. It is translated as CASSEFPGGEGYEQYF.

The sample holds many counts of this clonotype. The chain employs TRBV6-4 and TRBJ1-5; weak D call: TRBD1 (6 bases). CDR3 length equals 14 residues. V lost 0 bases to trimming and J lost 7 bases, with 10 bases between them. CDR1 and CDR2 from the germline V gene are MRHNA and SNTAGT. The CDR3 loop reads CASSDSGGSQPQHF. CDR3 bases: TGTGCCAGCAGTGACTCAGGGGGGAGCCAGCCCCAGCATTTT.

The chain employs TRBV14 and TRBJ1-1; no clear D. Trimming removed 1 base from V and 1 base from J, with 16 bases in between. Germline V gene lookup returns CDR1 SGHDN and CDR2 FVKESK. CDR3 length: 17 residues. CDR3 residues: CASSQVNGRHQNTEAFF. The CDR3 DNA reads as TGTGCCAGCAGCCAAGTGAACGGACGGCATCAGAACACTGAAGCTTTCTTT.

J is TRBJ1-5 and V is TRBV24-1; 8 positions match TRBD1. The CDR3 sequence is 16 residues long. In germline, CDR1 is KGHDR, CDR2 SFDVKD. V lost 2 bases and J lost 2; bases outside the gene matches: 4. DNA for the CDR3: TGTGCCACCAGTGATTCGACAGGGGAAGGCAATCAGCCCCAGCATTTT. Amino acids: CATSDSTGEGNQPQHF.

This clonotype was seen more than once but under ten times. The genes are TRBV6-2 or TRBV6-3 and TRBJ1-4; D gene unclear. The CDR3 has 13 amino acids. V lost 2 bases and J 5 bases, leaving 6 bases between the germline ends. Germline CDR1 reads MNHEY; CDR2 reads SVGEGT. This CDR3 is CASSYVPNEKLFF. DNA for the CDR3: TGTGCCAGCAGTTACGTACCGAATGAAAAACTGTTTTTT.

This clonotype was recorded at least ten times. The chain links TRBV12-3 or TRBV12-4 to TRBJ2-2; D remains unclear. Trimming removed 4 bases from V and 4 bases from J, with 7 bases in between. The CDR3 has 13 amino acids. In DNA form, the CDR3 reads TGTGCCAGCAGTTCACTAAGCACCGGGGAGCTGTTTTTT. Amino acid sequence: CASSSLSTGELFF.

This clonotype was observed a handful of times. DNA of the CDR3: TGCAGCGCCAGCAGTGCCGGACTAGCGGGAGCCTACGAGCAGTACTTC. As protein: CSASSAGLAGAYEQYF. V is TRBV29-1 and J is TRBJ2-7; TRBD2 matches at 13 bases. CDR1 and CDR2 from the germline V gene are SQVTM and ANQGSEA. The CDR3 runs 16 residues. V dropped 7 bases and J dropped 2; count of bases not matched to a gene: 11.

Only a few counts were recorded for this clonotype. The rearrangement links TRBV12-3 or TRBV12-4 to TRBJ1-1, with 8 bases matching TRBD1. The CDR3 runs to 17 residues. V gave up 6 bases and J gave up 10 bases; unmatched junction bases: 22. CDR3 DNA sequence: TGTGCCAGCAGGGTTGAGATGGAACAGGGGAAGGGACAGGTAGCTTTCTTT. It specifies CASRVEMEQGKGQVAFF.

There are a few counts of this clonotype. V gene TRBV4-3 combines with J gene TRBJ2-7; D unclear. CDR3 length: 12 residues. The germline CDR1 and CDR2 sequences are LGHNA and YSLEER. V shed 0 bases and J shed 6 bases, with 6 bases lying between them. CDR3 in DNA: TGCGCCAGCAGCCAAGACGCCGGCGAGCAGTACTTC. It codes for CASSQDAGEQYF.

On this clonotype: The junction differs from germline at one of its ends, possibly a read error. The chain recombines TRBV5-1 with TRBJ2-7; a possible D gene is TRBD1 (5 bases). The CDR3 extends over 16 amino acids. Germline CDR1 is SGHRS and CDR2 is YFSETQ. The CDR3 spells CASSSDNFPKGYEQYF. The CDR3 bases are TGTGCCAGCAGCTCGGACAATTTCCCAAAGGGCTACGAGCAGTACTTC.

The chain combines TRBV5-1 with TRBJ2-7; the match to TRBD1 covers 7 bases. The length of the CDR3 is 15 residues. Losses at the gene ends were 0 bases for V and 2 bases for J; bases not matched to a gene: 5. The germline CDR1 and CDR2 sequences are SGHRS and YFSETQ. The DNA for the CDR3 is TGCGCCAGCAGCTTGGTGGGACAGCTGACCTACGAGCAGTACTTC. This codes for CASSLVGQLTYEQYF.